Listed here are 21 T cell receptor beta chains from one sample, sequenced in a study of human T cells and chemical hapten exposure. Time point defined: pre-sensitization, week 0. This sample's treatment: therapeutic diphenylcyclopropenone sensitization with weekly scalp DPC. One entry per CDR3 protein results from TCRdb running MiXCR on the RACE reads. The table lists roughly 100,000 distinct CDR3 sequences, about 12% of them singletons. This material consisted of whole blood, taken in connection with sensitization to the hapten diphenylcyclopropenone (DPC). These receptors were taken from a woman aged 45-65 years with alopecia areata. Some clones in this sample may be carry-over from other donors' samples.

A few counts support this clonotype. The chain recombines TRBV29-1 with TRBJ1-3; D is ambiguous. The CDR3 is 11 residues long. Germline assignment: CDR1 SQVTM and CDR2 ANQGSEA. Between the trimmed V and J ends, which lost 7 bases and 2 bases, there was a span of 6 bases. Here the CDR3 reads CSGGTGNTIYF. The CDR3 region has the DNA TGCAGCGGAGGTACTGGAAACACCATATATTTT.

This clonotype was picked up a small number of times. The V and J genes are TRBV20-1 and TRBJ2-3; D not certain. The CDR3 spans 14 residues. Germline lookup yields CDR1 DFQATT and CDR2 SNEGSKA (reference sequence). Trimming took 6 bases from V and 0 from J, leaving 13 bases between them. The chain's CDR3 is CSAAKGPSTDTQYF. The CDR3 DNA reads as TGCAGTGCCGCAAAAGGGCCTAGCACAGATACGCAGTATTTT.

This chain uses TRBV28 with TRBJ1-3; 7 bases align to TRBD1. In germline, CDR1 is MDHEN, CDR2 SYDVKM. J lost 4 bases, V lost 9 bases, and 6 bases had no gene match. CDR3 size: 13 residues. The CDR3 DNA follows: TGTGCCAGTTGGGGGACAGACGGAAACACCATATATTTT. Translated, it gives CASWGTDGNTIYF.

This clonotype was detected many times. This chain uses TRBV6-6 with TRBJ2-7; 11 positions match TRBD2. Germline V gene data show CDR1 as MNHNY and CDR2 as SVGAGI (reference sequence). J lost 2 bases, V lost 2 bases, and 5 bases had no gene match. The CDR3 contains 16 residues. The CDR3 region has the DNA TGTGCCAGCAGTTACACTAGCGGGAGAAGTACCTACGAGCAGTACTTC. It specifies CASSYTSGRSTYEQYF.

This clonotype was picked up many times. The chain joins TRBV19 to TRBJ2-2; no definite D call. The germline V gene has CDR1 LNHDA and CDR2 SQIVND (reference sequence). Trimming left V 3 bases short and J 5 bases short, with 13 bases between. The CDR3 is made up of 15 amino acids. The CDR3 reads CASSIWALPTGELFF. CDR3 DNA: TGTGCCAGTAGTATTTGGGCACTACCGACCGGGGAGCTGTTTTTT.

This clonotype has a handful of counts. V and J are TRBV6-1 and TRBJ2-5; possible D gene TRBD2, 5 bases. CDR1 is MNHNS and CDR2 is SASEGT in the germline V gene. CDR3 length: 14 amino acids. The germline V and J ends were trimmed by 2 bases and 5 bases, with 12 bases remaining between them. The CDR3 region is CASSESAGFETQYF. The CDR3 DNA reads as TGTGCCAGCAGTGAAAGCGCGGGTTTCGAGACCCAGTACTTC.

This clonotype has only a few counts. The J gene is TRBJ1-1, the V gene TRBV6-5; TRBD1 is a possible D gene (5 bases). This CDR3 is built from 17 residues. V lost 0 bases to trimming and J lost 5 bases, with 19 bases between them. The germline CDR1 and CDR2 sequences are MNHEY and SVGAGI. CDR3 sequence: CASSYSERGAGGTEAFF. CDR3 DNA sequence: TGTGCCAGCAGTTACTCGGAAAGAGGGGCAGGAGGGACTGAAGCTTTCTTT.

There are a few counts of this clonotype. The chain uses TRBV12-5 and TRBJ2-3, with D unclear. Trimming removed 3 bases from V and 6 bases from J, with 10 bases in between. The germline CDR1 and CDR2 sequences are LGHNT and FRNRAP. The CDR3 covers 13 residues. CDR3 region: CASGFEMGDTQYF. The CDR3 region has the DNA TGTGCTAGTGGTTTCGAAATGGGGGATACGCAGTATTTT.

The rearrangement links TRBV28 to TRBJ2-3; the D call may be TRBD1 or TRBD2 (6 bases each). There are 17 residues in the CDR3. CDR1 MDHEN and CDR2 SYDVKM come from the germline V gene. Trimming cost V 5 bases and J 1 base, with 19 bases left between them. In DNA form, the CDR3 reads TGTGCCAGCAGTCCGGCGACAGGCCCGGGGGGCACAGATACGCAGTATTTT. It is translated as CASSPATGPGGTDTQYF.

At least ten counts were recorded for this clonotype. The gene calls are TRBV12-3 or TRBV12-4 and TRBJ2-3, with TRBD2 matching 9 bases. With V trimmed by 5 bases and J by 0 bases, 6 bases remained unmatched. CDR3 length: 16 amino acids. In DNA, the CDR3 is TGTGCCAGCAGTCCGAGCGGGAGGTCTAGCACAGATACGCAGTATTTT. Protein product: CASSPSGRSSTDTQYF.

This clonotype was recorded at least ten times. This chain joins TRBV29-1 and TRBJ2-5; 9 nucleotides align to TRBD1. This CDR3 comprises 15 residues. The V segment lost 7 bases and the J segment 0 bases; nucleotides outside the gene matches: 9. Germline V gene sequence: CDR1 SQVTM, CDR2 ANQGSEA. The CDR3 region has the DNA TGCAGCGCCTCGAGGACAGGGGAGTACCAAGAGACCCAGTACTTC. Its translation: CSASRTGEYQETQYF.

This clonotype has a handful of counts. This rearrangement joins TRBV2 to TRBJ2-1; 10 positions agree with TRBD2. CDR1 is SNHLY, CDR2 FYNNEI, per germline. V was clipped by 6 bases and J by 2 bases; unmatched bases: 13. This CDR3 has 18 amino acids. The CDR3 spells CASRTGLARAVAYNEQFF. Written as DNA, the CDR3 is TGTGCCAGCAGAACGGGACTAGCGCGTGCCGTGGCCTACAATGAGCAGTTCTTC.

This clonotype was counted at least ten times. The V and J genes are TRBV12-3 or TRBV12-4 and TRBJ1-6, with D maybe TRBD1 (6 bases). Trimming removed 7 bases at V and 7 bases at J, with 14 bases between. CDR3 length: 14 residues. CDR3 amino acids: CASTPDRRNSPLHF. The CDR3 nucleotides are TGTGCCAGCACCCCAGACAGGCGCAATTCACCCCTCCACTTT.

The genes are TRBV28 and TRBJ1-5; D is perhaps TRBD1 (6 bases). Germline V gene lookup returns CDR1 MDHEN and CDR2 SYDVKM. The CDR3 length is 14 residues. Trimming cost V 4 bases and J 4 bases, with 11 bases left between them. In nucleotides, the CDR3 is TGTGCCAGCAGTTCAGCAGGGGCTAATCAGCCCCAGCATTTT. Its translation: CASSSAGANQPQHF.

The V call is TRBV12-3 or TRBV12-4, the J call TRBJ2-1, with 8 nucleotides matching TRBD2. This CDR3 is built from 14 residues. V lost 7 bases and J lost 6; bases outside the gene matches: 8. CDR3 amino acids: CASTKLGTSNEQFF. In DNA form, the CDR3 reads TGTGCCAGCACCAAACTAGGGACTAGCAATGAGCAGTTCTTC.

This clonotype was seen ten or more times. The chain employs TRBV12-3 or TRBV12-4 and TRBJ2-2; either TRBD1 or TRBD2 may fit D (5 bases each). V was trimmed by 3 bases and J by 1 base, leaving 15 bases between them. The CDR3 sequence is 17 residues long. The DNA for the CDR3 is TGTGCCAGCAGTTTGTTTCCGGGGCGAAGGAACACCGGGGAGCTGTTTTTT. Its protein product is CASSLFPGRRNTGELFF.

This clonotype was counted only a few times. CDR3 sequence: CASSPGGPVGFF. DNA of the CDR3: TGTGCCAGCAGCCCAGGGGGGCCTGTTGGGTTCTTC. This chain links TRBV7-9 with TRBJ2-1; perhaps TRBD1 as D (7 bases). The CDR3 runs to 12 residues. Germline-derived CDR1 and CDR2 are SEHNR and FQNEAQ (reference sequence). The V end lost 5 bases, the J end lost 15 bases, and 17 bases lay between the germline ends. The whole variable domain, remainder taken from reference TRBV7-9 and TRBJ2-1, is DTGVSQNPRHKITKRGQNVTFRCDPISEHNRLYWYRQTLGQGPEFLTYFQNEAQLEKSRLLSDRFSAERPKGSFSTLEIQRTEQGDSAMYLCASSPGGPVGFFGPGTRLTVL.

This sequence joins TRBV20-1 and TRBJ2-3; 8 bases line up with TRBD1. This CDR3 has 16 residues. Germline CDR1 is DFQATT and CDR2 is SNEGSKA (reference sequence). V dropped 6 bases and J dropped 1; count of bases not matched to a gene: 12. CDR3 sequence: CSATRPGTGGTDTQYF. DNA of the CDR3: TGCAGTGCAACCCGCCCGGGGACAGGAGGCACAGATACGCAGTATTTT.

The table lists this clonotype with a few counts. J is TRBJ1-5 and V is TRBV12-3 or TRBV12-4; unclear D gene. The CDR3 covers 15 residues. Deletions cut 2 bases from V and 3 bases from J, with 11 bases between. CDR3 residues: CASSLTLQANQPQHF. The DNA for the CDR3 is TGTGCCAGCAGTTTAACGTTGCAGGCCAATCAGCCCCAGCATTTT.

The CDR3 DNA follows: TGTGCCAGCAGCCCAGGCTCTAGCGGGAGCACCCAGTACTTC. Protein product: CASSPGSSGSTQYF. This chain uses TRBV11-3 with TRBJ2-5; 10 bases match TRBD2. CDR3 length: 14 residues. Germline values: CDR1 SGHNT, CDR2 YENEEA. V shed 5 bases, J shed 8 bases, and the junction held 8 bases outside the gene matches.

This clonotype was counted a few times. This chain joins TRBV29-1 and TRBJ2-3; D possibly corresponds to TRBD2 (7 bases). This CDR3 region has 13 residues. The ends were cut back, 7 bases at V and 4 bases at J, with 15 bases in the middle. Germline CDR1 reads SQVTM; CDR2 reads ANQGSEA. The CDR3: CSGQVRGPDTQYF. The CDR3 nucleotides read TGCAGCGGGCAAGTGCGGGGGCCAGATACGCAGTATTTT.